The rows below give T cell receptor beta chains drawn from one sample of a study of shared clonotypes between healthy human individuals. Data came from immunoSEQ multiplex PCR; TCRdb stores just in-frame clones and leaves some out. The table includes fewer than 600,000 clones, about 76% detected once. The sample taken for sequencing was PBMCs. These receptors were collected from a woman in her forties in good health. Some clones in this sample may be carry-over from other donors' samples. The CDR3 runs from the conserved cysteine through the conserved F or W. A D gene is named only where the DNA matches it firmly. Where a row states a size, it is once, few, many or the class of an expanded clone; other rows omit it.

DNA | CDR3 | D | length | J | V | size
TGTGCCAGCAGCCAGCCCGGGACTAGCGGGCCGAATGAGCAGTTCTTC | CASSQPGTSGPNEQFF | NA | 16 | TRBJ2-1 | TRBV21-1 | NA
TGTGCCTGGAGTGTAGGGCCGACAAAACTGTTTTTT | CAWSVGPTKLFF | NA | 12 | TRBJ1-4 | TRBV30 | once
TGTGCCAGCAGATTGCCGTTCAGGGGAGACACCGGGGAGCTGTTTTTT | CASRLPFRGDTGELFF | NA | 16 | TRBJ2-2 | TRBV7-9 | many
TGTGCCAGCAGACGTCTAGCGGGAGGTCAAGAGACCCAGTACTTC | CASRRLAGGQETQYF | TRBD2 | 15 | TRBJ2-5 | TRBV28 | few
TGTGCCAGCAGCTACCTTCTGGGGGAGACCCAGTACTTC | CASSYLLGETQYF | NA | 13 | TRBJ2-5 | TRBV7-3 | NA
TGTGCCAGTACCTATCTTAATGAGCAGTTCTTC | CASTYLNEQFF | NA | 11 | TRBJ2-1 | TRBV19 | NA
TGCAGCGTTGAAGACTGGACTAGCGGTAACACCGGGGAGCTGTTTTTT | CSVEDWTSGNTGELFF | TRBD2 | 16 | TRBJ2-2 | TRBV29-1 | NA
TGTGCCAGCAGCATCGGACAGGTCCGGGACTTC | CASSIGQVRDF | TRBD1 | 11 | TRBJ2-5 | TRBV7-2 | NA
TGCGCCAGCAGCTTACAAGGCGGTAGTACCTACGAGCAGTACTTC | CASSLQGGSTYEQYF | NA | 15 | TRBJ2-7 | TRBV5-1 | NA
TGTGCCAGCAGTTTTTTGAGCAGACAGAGGAACACTGAAGCTTTCTTT | CASSFLSRQRNTEAFF | NA | 16 | TRBJ1-1 | TRBV28 | NA
TGTGCCAGCAGCAAAGCGCTTTTTTTGGGGGGGACCCTCTCCTACGAGCAGTACTTC | CASSKALFLGGTLSYEQYF | NA | 19 | TRBJ2-7 | TRBV21-1 | NA
TGTGCCAGCAGCCAATTAGCGGGAGTTCAGAATGAGCAGTTCTTC | CASSQLAGVQNEQFF | TRBD2 | 15 | TRBJ2-1 | TRBV4-2 | NA
TGTGCCAGCAGTCCAACCGGGACTCACGATGAGCAGTTCTTC | CASSPTGTHDEQFF | NA | 14 | TRBJ2-1 | TRBV6-4 | NA
TGCGCCAGCAGCGCCGGATTGAGGGAGACCCAGTACTTC | CASSAGLRETQYF | NA | 13 | TRBJ2-5 | TRBV5-1 | NA